Following are 21 T cell receptor beta chains from one sample sequenced in a study of T cell responses to AZD1222 COVID-19 vaccine. Assay used: immunoSEQ multiplex PCR; TCRdb lists only in-frame clones, some missing. Of 100,000 to 150,000 clones in the sample, roughly 88% were seen once. Sequences were derived from peripheral blood, sampled 28 days after the second AZD1222 dose. The receptors were sampled from an adult who received the AZD1222 COVID-19 vaccine.

V is TRBV7-9 and J is TRBJ1-5, with D possibly being TRBD1 (6 bases). Between the trimmed V and J ends, which lost 1 base and 7 bases, there was a span of 14 bases. Germline V gives CDR1 SEHNR, CDR2 FQNEAQ (reference sequence). This CDR3 has 15 residues. The CDR3 protein is CASSLGSGAGQPQHF. CDR3 in DNA: TGTGCCAGCAGCTTAGGGTCAGGGGCCGGGCAGCCCCAGCATTTT. Variable domain in full (rest from reference TRBV7-9 and TRBJ1-5): DTGVSQNPRHKITKRGQNVTFRCDPISEHNRLYWYRQTLGQGPEFLTYFQNEAQLEKSRLLSDRFSAERPKGSFSTLEIQRTEQGDSAMYLCASSLGSGAGQPQHFGDGTRLSIL.

V is TRBV5-1 and J is TRBJ1-6, with TRBD1 as a possible D gene (6 bases). CDR3 length equals 17 residues. V was shortened by 4 bases and J by 1 base, with 15 bases between the two germline ends. CDR1 is SGHRS, CDR2 YFSETQ, per germline. The DNA of the CDR3 is TGCGCCAGCAGCCCTGGAGTAGGGGGGTCCTATAATTCACCCCTCCACTTT. Amino acids: CASSPGVGGSYNSPLHF.

V is TRBV10-3 and J is TRBJ1-1; D not resolved. The germline V gene has CDR1 ENHRY and CDR2 SYGVKD. The CDR3 is 14 amino acids. Trimming left V 6 bases short and J 0 bases short, with 11 bases between. The CDR3 here is CAISRAQMNTEAFF. The CDR3 DNA reads as TGTGCCATCAGCCGTGCCCAGATGAACACTGAAGCTTTCTTT.

The chain uses TRBV6-4 and TRBJ2-1; 10 nucleotides agree with TRBD1. Germline values: CDR1 MRHNA, CDR2 SNTAGT. The V and J ends lost 3 bases and 15 bases, in that order; junction bases with no gene match: 8. CDR3 length: 13 residues. The CDR3: CASSDTKGQGLFF. The CDR3 DNA sequence: TGTGCCAGCAGTGATACGAAGGGACAGGGGTTGTTCTTC.

The chain employs TRBV12-3 or TRBV12-4 and TRBJ2-3; D remains ambiguous. This CDR3 is 13 amino acids long. Deletions cut 2 bases from V and 3 bases from J, with 6 bases between. Written as DNA, the CDR3 is TGTGCCAGCAGTTTAAGCCCTACAGATACGCAGTATTTT. Residues: CASSLSPTDTQYF.

V gene TRBV6-6 combines with J gene TRBJ2-2; the D gene is possibly TRBD1 (6 bases). In germline, CDR1 is MNHNY, CDR2 SVGAGI (reference sequence). V was shortened by 10 bases and J by 5 bases, with 14 bases between the two germline ends. This CDR3 is built from 13 residues. CDR3 protein: CAIKDSKTGELFF. The CDR3 DNA reads as TGTGCCATCAAGGACAGCAAAACCGGGGAGCTGTTTTTT.

This sequence joins TRBV5-1 and TRBJ1-4; 9 nucleotides match TRBD1. V shed 3 bases and J 8 bases; nucleotides not matched to a gene: 8. This CDR3 region has 15 residues. Looked up from germline, CDR1 is SGHRS and CDR2 is YFSETQ. CDR3 loop: CASSSGPGQGEKLFF. CDR3 DNA: TGCGCCAGCAGCTCGGGACCGGGACAGGGAGAAAAACTGTTTTTT. The full variable domain, in which reference TRBV5-1 and TRBJ1-4 provide the parts outside the CDR3, is KAGVTQTPRYLIKTRGQQVTLSCSPISGHRSVSWYQQTPGQGLQFLFEYFSETQRNKGNFPGRFSGRQFSNSRSEMNVSTLELGDSALYLCASSSGPGQGEKLFFGSGTQLSVL.

The chain carries TRBV7-8 and TRBJ1-5; TRBD1 matches 7 bases. This CDR3 comprises 16 residues. Unmatched junction bases numbered 7, after V lost 3 bases and J lost 2 bases. From germline, CDR1 is SGHVS and CDR2 FQNEAQ. The CDR3: CASSFTGALGNQPQHF. The CDR3 nucleotides are TGTGCCAGCAGCTTTACAGGGGCGTTAGGCAATCAGCCCCAGCATTTT.

This clone was found once. This sequence joins TRBV5-1 and TRBJ1-6; D unresolved. Germline V gene data show CDR1 as SGHRS and CDR2 as YFSETQ. The CDR3 covers 14 residues. Trimming cost V 4 bases and J 7 bases, with 12 bases left between them. CDR3 in amino acids: CASSPDGGNSPLHF. The CDR3 bases are TGCGCCAGCAGCCCGGACGGAGGGAATTCACCCCTCCACTTT.

The chain recombines TRBV7-2 with TRBJ2-1; no firm D call. The CDR3 is 14 residues long. CDR1 and CDR2 (germline): SGHTA, FQGNSA. Trimming removed 3 bases at V and 6 bases at J, with 12 bases between. CDR3 DNA: TGTGCCAGCAGCTTGATGGGGAAGGGCAATGAGCAGTTCTTC. Protein: CASSLMGKGNEQFF.

J is TRBJ1-3 and V is TRBV7-3, with D unresolved. CDR3 length equals 14 residues. Between the trimmed V and J ends, which lost 5 bases and 0 bases, there was a span of 8 bases. Germline values: CDR1 SGHTA, CDR2 FQGTGA. The CDR3 DNA is TGTGCCAGCAGCGCCCCCCCCTCTGGAAACACCATATATTTT. Translating it yields CASSAPPSGNTIYF. Together with reference TRBV7-3 and TRBJ1-3, the CDR3 gives the full variable domain: GAGVSQTPSNKVTEKGKYVELRCDPISGHTALYWYRQSLGQGPEFLIYFQGTGAADDSGLPNDRFFAVRPEGSVSTLKIQRTERGDSAVYLCASSAPPSGNTIYFGEGSWLTVV.

This clone was found once. The chain has TRBV28 and TRBJ1-1; D is ambiguous. Germline V gene data show CDR1 as MDHEN and CDR2 as SYDVKM. CDR3 size: 15 residues. Trimming left V 2 bases short and J 4 bases short, with 14 bases between. Here the CDR3 DNA reads TGTGCCAGCAGTTTAAACCGGCCCCGAAGCACTGAAGCTTTCTTT. It translates to CASSLNRPRSTEAFF.

J is TRBJ1-5 and V is TRBV6-2 or TRBV6-3, with 7 bases fitting TRBD1. Germline V gives CDR1 MNHEY, CDR2 SVGEGT. Trimming took 2 bases from V and 5 from J; bases not matched to a gene: 9. The length of the CDR3 is 16 residues. CDR3 amino acids: CASSYDSDRLDQPQHF. As DNA, the CDR3 is TGTGCCAGCAGTTACGATTCGGACAGGCTTGATCAGCCCCAGCATTTT.

The gene calls are TRBV6-1 and TRBJ1-5; D gene uncertain. The germline V gene encodes CDR1 MNHNS and CDR2 SASEGT. The CDR3 length is 13 residues. The V gene lost 1 base and the J gene lost 5 bases, with 6 bases spanning the gap. Here the CDR3 reads CASSEVWDQPQHF. DNA of the CDR3: TGTGCCAGCAGTGAAGTTTGGGATCAGCCCCAGCATTTT.

This clone showed up just once. This rearrangement joins TRBV10-3 to TRBJ1-2; the match to TRBD1 covers 7 bases. With 10 bases clipped from V and 6 bases from J, the junction kept 8 bases outside the gene matches. The CDR3 has 12 residues. From germline, CDR1 is ENHRY and CDR2 SYGVKD. The CDR3 spells CATGGGVDGYTF. The CDR3 bases are TGTGCCACCGGAGGGGGCGTGGATGGCTACACCTTC.

The genes are TRBV3-1 (or the pseudogene TRBV3-2) and TRBJ2-3; TRBD2 matches 9 bases. The germline gives CDR1 LGHDT, CDR2 YNNKEL (reference sequence). The CDR3 has 17 amino acids. Losses at the gene ends were 4 bases for V and 3 bases for J; bases not matched to a gene: 11. The CDR3 protein is CASSPVEAGGPTDTQYF. CDR3 DNA: TGTGCCAGCAGCCCAGTTGAGGCGGGGGGGCCGACAGATACGCAGTATTTT.

In its sample, this clone ranks as medium-sized (0.01 to 0.1%). J is TRBJ1-6 and V is TRBV27, with D tentatively TRBD1 (5 bases). The CDR3 spans 14 residues. Deletions cut 4 bases from V and 11 bases from J, with 15 bases between. CDR1 is MNHEY, CDR2 SMNVEV, per germline (reference sequence). CDR3 sequence: CASSSGVALPPLHF. The CDR3 region has the DNA TGTGCCAGCAGTTCGGGGGTTGCCTTGCCACCCCTCCACTTT.

Only a few counts were recorded for this clone. The same CDR3 arises from other DNA sequences in this sample as well. The chain combines TRBV7-9 with TRBJ1-2; D possibly corresponds to TRBD1 (5 bases). The CDR3 sequence is 14 residues long. Trimming shortened V by 2 bases and J by 2 bases, and 9 bases separated the two germline ends. From germline, CDR1 is SEHNR and CDR2 FQNEAQ (reference sequence). The CDR3 reads CASSLQGSNYGYTF. In DNA form, the CDR3 reads TGTGCCAGCAGCTTACAGGGATCAAACTATGGCTACACCTTC.

V gene TRBV7-2 combines with J gene TRBJ2-3; D possibly uses TRBD1 or TRBD2 (5 bases each). The CDR3 is 15 amino acids. Trimming removed 1 base from V and 0 bases from J, with 8 bases in between. Germline values: CDR1 SGHTA, CDR2 FQGNSA. CDR3 sequence (DNA): TGTGCCAGCAGCTTAGTGGGGGTCAGCACAGATACGCAGTATTTT. Its translation is CASSLVGVSTDTQYF.

V is TRBV7-9 and J is TRBJ2-3; D is undetermined. CDR1 and CDR2 (germline): SEHNR, FQNEAQ (reference sequence). V was shortened by 6 bases and J by 5 bases, with 3 bases between the two germline ends. There are 10 residues in the CDR3. Here the CDR3 reads CASRGDTQYF. DNA of the CDR3: TGTGCCAGCAGAGGAGATACGCAGTATTTT.

This clone was detected only once. This chain connects TRBV7-2 to TRBJ2-2; D not certain. Trimming removed 6 bases from V and 0 bases from J, with 5 bases in between. The germline gives CDR1 SGHTA, CDR2 FQGNSA. The CDR3 consists of 13 residues. CDR3 sequence reads: CASREPNTGELFF. CDR3 in DNA: TGTGCCAGCAGGGAACCGAACACCGGGGAGCTGTTTTTT.